These T cell receptor beta chains were read from a single sample in a study of blood T cell repertoires in COVID-19. Sequencing used immunoSEQ multiplex PCR; TCRdb keeps in-frame clones, though not all of them. The sample consists of some 42,000 clones, roughly 89% of them appearing once. Sequences were obtained from peripheral blood. These receptors came from a human donor in a cohort sampled during active COVID-19. Both conserved end residues are part of each CDR3. A D gene is named only where the DNA matches it firmly. The listing skips clone size in some rows; elsewhere it reads once, few, many or a size class.

length	size	V	J	D	DNA	CDR3
15	NA	TRBV7-2	TRBJ1-1	NA	TGTGCCAGCAGCTTTAGTGGACAGATGAACACTGAAGCTTTCTTT	CASSFSGQMNTEAFF
14	NA	TRBV5-1	TRBJ2-7	TRBD2	TGCGCCAGCAGCGGGGGGGTTCCTACCTACGAGCAGTACTTC	CASSGGVPTYEQYF
14	NA	TRBV28	TRBJ1-2	TRBD1	TGTGCCACCTCATCAGGGGGCGCCTTCTATGGCTACACCTTC	CATSSGGAFYGYTF
13	NA	TRBV29-1	TRBJ1-1	NA	TGCAGCGTCCCTTATCAGGGGACCACTGAAGCTTTCTTT	CSVPYQGTTEAFF
15	NA	TRBV4-3	TRBJ1-1	NA	TGCGCCAGCAGCCGATTAAGTCGGGAGAACACTGAAGCTTTCTTT	CASSRLSRENTEAFF
16	NA	TRBV7-6	TRBJ1-3	TRBD1	TGTGCCAGCAGCCTAGGACAGGCTCTCTCTGGAAACACCATATATTTT	CASSLGQALSGNTIYF
15	NA	TRBV14	TRBJ1-1	NA	TGTGCCAGCAGCCCAAAATTCAGGCGACAGAAAGGCGCTTTCTTT	CASSPKFRRQKGAFF
12	NA	TRBV7-2	TRBJ2-7	TRBD1	TGTGCCAGCAGCCCGACAGGGTACGAGCAGTACTTC	CASSPTGYEQYF
12	once	TRBV2	TRBJ1-2	TRBD1	TGTGCCAGCAGGGGACAGAGCTATGGCTACACCTTC	CASRGQSYGYTF
14	NA	TRBV10-3	TRBJ1-4	TRBD1	TGTGCCATCAGCGGGGGACAGGGGGTCGAAAAACTGTTTTTT	CAISGGQGVEKLFF
15	NA	TRBV5-1	TRBJ2-7	TRBD1	TGCGCCAGCAGGTTAACAGGGGGCTCCTCGGGCGAGCAGTACTTC	CASRLTGGSSGEQYF
15	NA	TRBV7-2	TRBJ1-1	NA	TGTGCCAGCAGTCTCATTCGGTCCCGGAACACTGAAGCTTTCTTT	CASSLIRSRNTEAFF
14	NA	TRBV10-3	TRBJ2-7	TRBD2	TGTGCCATCACCGCGGGAGGGGGATCGGACGAGCAGTACTTC	CAITAGGGSDEQYF
16	NA	TRBV3-1/TRBV3-2	TRBJ1-2	TRBD1	TGTGCCAGCAGCCAAGATCCGGGGACAGGCGTGAGGGGCTACACCTTC	CASSQDPGTGVRGYTF
14	NA	TRBV6-5	TRBJ2-7	TRBD1	TGTGCCAGCGCGTTGGACAGGGGAGCCTACGAGCAGTACTTC	CASALDRGAYEQYF
16	NA	TRBV4-3	TRBJ1-1	NA	TGCGCCAGCAGCCAAACATATGGGACAAAGAACACTGAAGCTTTCTTT	CASSQTYGTKNTEAFF
14	NA	TRBV6-1	TRBJ2-7	NA	TGTGCCAGCAGTGAAGTGCAGGGGTCCTACGAGCAGTACTTC	CASSEVQGSYEQYF